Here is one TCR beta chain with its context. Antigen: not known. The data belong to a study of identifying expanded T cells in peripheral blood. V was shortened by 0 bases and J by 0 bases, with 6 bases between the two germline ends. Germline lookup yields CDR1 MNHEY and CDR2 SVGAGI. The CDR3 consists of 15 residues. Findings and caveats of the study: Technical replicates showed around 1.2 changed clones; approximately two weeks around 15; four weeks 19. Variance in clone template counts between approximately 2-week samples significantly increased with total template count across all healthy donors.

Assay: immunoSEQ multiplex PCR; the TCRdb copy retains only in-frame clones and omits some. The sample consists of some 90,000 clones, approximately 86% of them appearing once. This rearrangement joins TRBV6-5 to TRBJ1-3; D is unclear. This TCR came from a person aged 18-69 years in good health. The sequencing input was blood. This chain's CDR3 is CASSYSASSGNTIYF. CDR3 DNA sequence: TGTGCCAGCAGTTACTCCGCTAGCTCTGGAAACACCATATATTTT.